This TCR beta chain derives from a study of vaccination effects on CD4 cells after COVID-19. Clones were read by immunoSEQ multiplex PCR, and TCRdb kept only the in-frame ones, dropping some. The sample yields tens of thousands of clones, under 80% seen once. Cells that had been cultured for approximately ten days were the source of isolated CD4+ T cells. All study participants received two doses of BNT162b2 or mRNA-1273 vaccine. This CDR3 region has 13 residues. Trimming took 4 bases from V and 4 from J, leaving 8 bases between them. Germline V gene data show CDR1 as SGHRS and CDR2 as YFSETQ. Comment on this clone: Its antigen is unidentified.

V usage is TRBV5-1 and J usage is TRBJ2-2; no definite D call. This specimen consisted of CD4+ T cells from PBMCs cultured without peptide, obtained after COVID-19 vaccination. This clonotype originated in a human donor who received a COVID-19 vaccine. The CDR3 sequence is CASSQDGTGELFF. CDR3 in DNA: TGCGCCAGCAGCCAAGACGGCACCGGGGAGCTGTTTTTT.